Listed below are T cell receptor beta chains from one sample, sequenced in a study of a mutant IDH1 vaccine in newly diagnosed glioma. Here immunoSEQ multiplex PCR was the method, and the copy in TCRdb shows in-frame clones only, minus some. The sample consists of tens of thousands of clones, less than 85% of them appearing once. The sequenced sample was PBMCs, obtained from a glioma patient treated with radiotherapy, temozolomide or both. These receptors came from a man aged 45-65 years with glioma. Both conserved end residues are part of each CDR3. The D gene is left open where the match is weak. For some rows the clone size is stated as once, few or many, or as a class when expanded; others skip it.

d_gene: -; j_gene: TRBJ1-2; v_gene: TRBV5-1; abundance: -; CDR3nt: TGCGCCAGCAGCCAAGGATCTAACTATGGCTACACCTTC; CDR3aa: CASSQGSNYGYTF
d_gene: -; j_gene: TRBJ2-1; v_gene: TRBV4-3; abundance: -; CDR3nt: TGCGCCAGCAGCCGCGGGACCGAAACTTACAATGAGCAGTTCTTC; CDR3aa: CASSRGTETYNEQFF
d_gene: -; j_gene: TRBJ2-2; v_gene: TRBV10-3; abundance: once; CDR3nt: TGTGCCATCAGTGAGCCTAGTGGGTCAGTGGGATCCCTCGCGAACACCGGGGAGCTGTTTTTT; CDR3aa: CAISEPSGSVGSLANTGELFF
d_gene: -; j_gene: TRBJ1-2; v_gene: TRBV29-1; abundance: -; CDR3nt: TGCAGCGTTATAGATTTGAACTATGGCTACACCTTC; CDR3aa: CSVIDLNYGYTF
d_gene: -; j_gene: TRBJ1-2; v_gene: TRBV5-6; abundance: -; CDR3nt: TGTGCCAGCAGCTCGCTCAGGGGCCCTGGGATCTATGGCTACACCTTC; CDR3aa: CASSSLRGPGIYGYTF
d_gene: -; j_gene: TRBJ1-5; v_gene: TRBV6-5; abundance: -; CDR3nt: TGTGCCAGCAGCCGACGGGACGCGCAGCCCCAGCATTTT; CDR3aa: CASSRRDAQPQHF
d_gene: -; j_gene: TRBJ2-7; v_gene: TRBV15; abundance: -; CDR3nt: TGTGCCACCAGCAGCTTGGGCCTCTACGAGCAGTACTTC; CDR3aa: CATSSLGLYEQYF
d_gene: -; j_gene: TRBJ1-2; v_gene: TRBV19; abundance: -; CDR3nt: TGTGCCAGTAGTATTGCGGGCCTCCAAAACTATGGCTACACCTTC; CDR3aa: CASSIAGLQNYGYTF
d_gene: TRBD1; j_gene: TRBJ1-1; v_gene: TRBV5-6; abundance: -; CDR3nt: TGTGCCAGCAGCCCGTCCCCAGGGGGCAGCACTGAAGCTTTCTTT; CDR3aa: CASSPSPGGSTEAFF
d_gene: TRBD2; j_gene: TRBJ2-3; v_gene: TRBV7-3; abundance: few; CDR3nt: TGTGCCAGCAGCTTAGCTAGCGGGGGGGTTGATACGCAGTATTTT; CDR3aa: CASSLASGGVDTQYF
d_gene: -; j_gene: TRBJ1-2; v_gene: TRBV30; abundance: -; CDR3nt: TGTGCCTGGAGTGTCTCGACCCCCGGTGGCTACACCTTC; CDR3aa: CAWSVSTPGGYTF
d_gene: -; j_gene: TRBJ1-1; v_gene: TRBV18; abundance: few; CDR3nt: TGTGCCAGCTCGTTACAGGGACAGAACACTGAAGCTTTCTTT; CDR3aa: CASSLQGQNTEAFF
d_gene: TRBD1; j_gene: TRBJ2-3; v_gene: TRBV10-3; abundance: -; CDR3nt: TGTGCCATCAGTGACAGGGGGACAGATACGCAGTATTTT; CDR3aa: CAISDRGTDTQYF
d_gene: -; j_gene: TRBJ1-5; v_gene: TRBV7-9; abundance: -; CDR3nt: TGTGCCAGCAGCCCAGGGAGTGGCAATCAGCCCCAGCATTTT; CDR3aa: CASSPGSGNQPQHF
d_gene: -; j_gene: TRBJ2-2; v_gene: TRBV6-4; abundance: -; CDR3nt: TGTGCCAGCAGACCTCAGGCAGCGAGCACCGGGGAGCTGTTTTTT; CDR3aa: CASRPQAASTGELFF
d_gene: TRBD1; j_gene: TRBJ1-5; v_gene: TRBV2; abundance: -; CDR3nt: TGTGCCAGCAGGGGACAGGGATTTCAGCCCCAGCATTTT; CDR3aa: CASRGQGFQPQHF
d_gene: -; j_gene: TRBJ1-1; v_gene: TRBV19; abundance: once; CDR3nt: TGTGCCAGTAGTACCCTGACAGGGAACACTGAAGCTTTCTTT; CDR3aa: CASSTLTGNTEAFF
d_gene: -; j_gene: TRBJ2-7; v_gene: TRBV4-2; abundance: -; CDR3nt: TGTGCCAGCAGCCAAGAGATGTCAGACTCCTACGAGCAGTACTTC; CDR3aa: CASSQEMSDSYEQYF
d_gene: -; j_gene: TRBJ1-4; v_gene: TRBV27; abundance: -; CDR3nt: TGTGCCAGCAGCCGAGGGTTGGGCGAAAAACTGTTTTTT; CDR3aa: CASSRGLGEKLFF
d_gene: -; j_gene: TRBJ1-5; v_gene: TRBV2; abundance: -; CDR3nt: TGTGCCAGCAGGATAACGGTGGAGGGCAATCAGCCCCAGCATTTT; CDR3aa: CASRITVEGNQPQHF
d_gene: -; j_gene: TRBJ2-1; v_gene: TRBV25-1; abundance: -; CDR3nt: TGTGCCAGCAGTGAAGAGGGGGGGGTATATAGCTACAATGAGCAGTTCTTC; CDR3aa: CASSEEGGVYSYNEQFF
d_gene: -; j_gene: TRBJ1-4; v_gene: TRBV30; abundance: -; CDR3nt: TGTGCCTGGAGTCCCGCTAACCCGTATAATGAAAAACTGTTTTTT; CDR3aa: CAWSPANPYNEKLFF
d_gene: -; j_gene: TRBJ1-5; v_gene: TRBV7-2; abundance: -; CDR3nt: TGTGCCAGCAGCTTAGCCGGTGGGCCCCAGCATTTT; CDR3aa: CASSLAGGPQHF
d_gene: TRBD2; j_gene: TRBJ2-3; v_gene: TRBV30; abundance: -; CDR3nt: TGTGCCTGGAGTGTGAAATTTGGGACTAGCGGAAACACAGATACGCAGTATTTT; CDR3aa: CAWSVKFGTSGNTDTQYF
d_gene: TRBD1; j_gene: TRBJ1-1; v_gene: TRBV7-2; abundance: -; CDR3nt: TGTGCCAGCAGCTCCTGGGGAGGGGGCGAGACTGAAGCTTTCTTT; CDR3aa: CASSSWGGGETEAFF
d_gene: -; j_gene: TRBJ2-7; v_gene: TRBV14; abundance: -; CDR3nt: TGTGCCAGCAGCCAGTCCCCGAGCGAGCAGTACTTC; CDR3aa: CASSQSPSEQYF